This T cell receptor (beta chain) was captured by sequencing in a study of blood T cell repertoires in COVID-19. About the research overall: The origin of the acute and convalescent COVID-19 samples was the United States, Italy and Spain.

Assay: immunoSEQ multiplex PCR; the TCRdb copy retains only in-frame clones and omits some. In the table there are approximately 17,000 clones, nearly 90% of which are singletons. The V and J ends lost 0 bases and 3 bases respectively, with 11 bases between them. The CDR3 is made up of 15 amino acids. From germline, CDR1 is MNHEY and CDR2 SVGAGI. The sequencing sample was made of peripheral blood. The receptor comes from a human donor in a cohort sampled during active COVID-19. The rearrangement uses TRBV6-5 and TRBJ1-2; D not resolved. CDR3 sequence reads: CASSYSINSYYGYTF. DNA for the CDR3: TGTGCCAGCAGTTACTCGATAAACAGCTACTATGGCTACACCTTC.